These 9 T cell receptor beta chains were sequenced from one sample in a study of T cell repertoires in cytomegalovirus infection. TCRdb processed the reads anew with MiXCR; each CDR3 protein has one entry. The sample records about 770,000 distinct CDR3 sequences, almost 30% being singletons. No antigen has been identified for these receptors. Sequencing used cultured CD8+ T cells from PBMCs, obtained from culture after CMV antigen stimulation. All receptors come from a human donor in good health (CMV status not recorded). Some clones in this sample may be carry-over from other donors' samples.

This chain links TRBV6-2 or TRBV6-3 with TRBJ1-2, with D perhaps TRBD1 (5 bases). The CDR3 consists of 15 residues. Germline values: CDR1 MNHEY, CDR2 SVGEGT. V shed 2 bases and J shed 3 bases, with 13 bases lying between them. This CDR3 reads CASSYAAGSDYGYTF. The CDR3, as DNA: TGTGCCAGCAGTTACGCCGCAGGGTCGGACTATGGCTACACCTTC.

This CDR3 is CASSTDRVRNTEAFF. CDR3 DNA sequence: TGTGCCAGCAGTACCGACCGGGTACGGAACACTGAAGCTTTCTTT. The chain employs TRBV12-3 or TRBV12-4 and TRBJ1-1; D is unresolved. The CDR3 covers 15 residues. Trimming left V 5 bases short and J 1 base short, with 14 bases between.

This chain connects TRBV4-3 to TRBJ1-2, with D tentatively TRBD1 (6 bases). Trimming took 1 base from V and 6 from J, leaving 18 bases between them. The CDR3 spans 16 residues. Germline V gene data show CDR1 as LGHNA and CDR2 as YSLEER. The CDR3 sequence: CASSQGLATPGDGYTF. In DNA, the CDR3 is TGCGCCAGCAGCCAAGGTCTGGCAACCCCAGGGGATGGCTACACCTTC.

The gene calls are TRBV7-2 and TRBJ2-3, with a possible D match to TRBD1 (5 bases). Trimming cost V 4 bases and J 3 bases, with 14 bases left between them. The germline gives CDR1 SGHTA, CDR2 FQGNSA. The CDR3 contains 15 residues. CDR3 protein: CASSSIRVWTDTQYF. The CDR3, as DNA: TGTGCCAGCAGCTCAATCAGGGTTTGGACAGATACGCAGTATTTT.

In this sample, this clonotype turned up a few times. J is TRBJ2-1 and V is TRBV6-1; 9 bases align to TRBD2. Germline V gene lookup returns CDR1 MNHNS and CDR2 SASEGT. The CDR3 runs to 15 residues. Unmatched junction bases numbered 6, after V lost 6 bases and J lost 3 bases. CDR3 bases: TGTGCCAGCAGCCAACTAGCGGGCGACTACAATGAGCAGTTCTTC. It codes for CASSQLAGDYNEQFF.

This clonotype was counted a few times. CDR3 nucleotides: TGTGCCAGCAGCCAAAGGGGGATCAATCAGCCCCAGCATTTT. It encodes CASSQRGINQPQHF. This chain joins TRBV4-2 and TRBJ1-5; D may be TRBD1 (6 bases). Germline values: CDR1 LGHNA, CDR2 YNFKEQ. This CDR3 is 14 amino acids long. Trimming took off 2 bases at V and 3 bases at J, with 8 bases between the two ends.

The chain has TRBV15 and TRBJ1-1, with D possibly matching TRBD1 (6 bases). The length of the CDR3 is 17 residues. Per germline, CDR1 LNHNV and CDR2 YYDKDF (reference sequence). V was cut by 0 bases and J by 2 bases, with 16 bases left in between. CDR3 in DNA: TGTGCCACCAGCAGAGAAGTCGGGGGGCCTATAAACACTGAAGCTTTCTTT. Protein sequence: CATSREVGGPINTEAFF.

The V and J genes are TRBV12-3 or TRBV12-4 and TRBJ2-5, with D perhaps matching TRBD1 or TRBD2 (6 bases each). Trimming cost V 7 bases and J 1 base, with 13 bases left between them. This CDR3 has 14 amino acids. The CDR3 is CASTPRGLQETQYF. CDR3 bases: TGTGCCAGCACCCCCAGGGGACTCCAAGAGACCCAGTACTTC.

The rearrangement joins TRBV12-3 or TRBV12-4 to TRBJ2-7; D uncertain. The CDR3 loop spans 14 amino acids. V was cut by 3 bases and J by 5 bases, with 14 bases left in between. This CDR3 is CASSLRPTFDEQYF. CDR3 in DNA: TGTGCCAGCAGTTTGAGGCCTACTTTCGACGAGCAGTACTTC.